One sample yielded the 21 T cell receptor beta chains listed below, sequenced in a study of cytomegalovirus exposure and HLA in healthy donors. Vbeta (60) and Jbeta (13) primers were used in the PCR. The data were produced by immunoSEQ multiplex PCR, yet TCRdb's version contains in-frame clones alone and is incomplete. Altogether roughly 100,000 clones are present, about 12% being singletons, with the ten largest covering roughly a sixth. The sample was PBMCs. All receptors derive from a man aged 40-49 years in good health and CMV-seropositive.

The CDR3 is CATRGTIVGYTF. CDR3 coding DNA: TGTGCCACCCGCGGCACTATCGTGGGCTACACCTTC. The genes are TRBV6-6 and TRBJ1-2; unclear D gene. The CDR3 sequence is 12 residues long. Germline CDR1 and CDR2: MNHNY and SVGAGI (reference sequence). Trimming took off 10 bases at V and 8 bases at J, with 17 bases between the two ends.

V is TRBV7-3 and J is TRBJ2-3, with TRBD2 matching over 7 bases. The germline CDR1 and CDR2 sequences are SGHTA and FQGTGA. This CDR3 has 16 residues. Losses at the gene ends were 5 bases for V and 5 bases for J; bases not matched to a gene: 13. This chain's CDR3 is CASSVRTRPPGDTQYF. The DNA for the CDR3 is TGTGCCAGCAGCGTAAGGACTAGACCGCCGGGAGATACGCAGTATTTT.

The CDR3: CASTPVAGSPYEQYF. CDR3 nucleotides: TGTGCCAGCACCCCTGTAGCCGGTTCCCCCTACGAGCAGTACTTC. The chain employs TRBV7-2 and TRBJ2-7, with D uncertain. Per the germline V gene, CDR1 is SGHTA and CDR2 is FQGNSA. The germline V and J ends were trimmed by 7 bases and 2 bases, with 18 bases remaining between them. This CDR3 contains 15 residues.

The chain employs TRBV4-3 and TRBJ2-7; 11 nucleotides agree with TRBD2. Trimming at V came to 1 base and at J to 5 bases, leaving 4 bases not matched to a gene. The CDR3 consists of 15 residues. Germline assignment: CDR1 LGHNA and CDR2 YSLEER. Here the CDR3 reads CASSQVSSGRHEQYF. CDR3 nucleotides: TGCGCCAGCAGCCAAGTCTCTAGCGGGAGGCACGAGCAGTACTTC.

This clone has only a few counts. The chain joins TRBV10-2 to TRBJ2-2; 13 positions match TRBD2. The CDR3 spans 17 residues. The germline V gene encodes CDR1 WSHSY and CDR2 SAAADI. The trim removed 3 bases at V and 4 bases at J, leaving 5 bases unmatched. CDR3 sequence: CASSDTSGRAITGELFF. DNA for the CDR3: TGCGCCAGCAGTGATACTAGCGGGAGGGCCATCACCGGGGAGCTGTTTTTT.

The CDR3 region is CASSLRANYGYTF. The CDR3 DNA sequence: TGTGCCAGCAGCTTAAGAGCTAACTATGGCTACACCTTC. The genes are TRBV7-9 and TRBJ1-2, with D uncertain. The CDR3 loop spans 13 amino acids. V dropped 2 bases and J dropped 0 bases, with 4 bases sitting between them. CDR1 is SEHNR, CDR2 FQNEAQ, per germline (reference sequence).

The sample holds a few counts of this clone. This chain links TRBV18 with TRBJ2-7, with 7 nucleotides matching TRBD1. J lost 2 bases, V lost 3 bases, and 7 bases had no gene match. From germline, CDR1 is KGHSH and CDR2 LQKENI. The CDR3 runs to 15 residues. This CDR3 reads CASSPGQVPTYEQYF. The CDR3, as DNA: TGTGCCAGCTCACCTGGACAGGTACCGACCTACGAGCAGTACTTC.

This chain connects TRBV12-5 to TRBJ1-5; D remains unclear. V was pared by 6 bases and J by 4 bases, with 4 bases between. Germline CDR1 LGHNT, CDR2 FRNRAP. This CDR3 region has 11 residues. Here the CDR3 DNA reads TGTGCTAGTGGCCATAATCAGCCCCAGCATTTT. It translates to CASGHNQPQHF.

The chain joins TRBV5-1 to TRBJ2-2; possible D gene TRBD1, 5 bases. The germline gives CDR1 SGHRS, CDR2 YFSETQ. The CDR3 is 14 amino acids. V lost 2 bases to trimming and J lost 3 bases, with 8 bases between them. CDR3 protein: CASSFKGDTGELFF. CDR3 coding DNA: TGCGCCAGCAGCTTTAAAGGGGACACCGGGGAGCTGTTTTTT.

A single count supports this clone. V and J are TRBV28 and TRBJ2-1; 11 positions match TRBD1. This CDR3 has 16 residues. The germline gives CDR1 MDHEN, CDR2 SYDVKM. V dropped 6 bases and J dropped 4; count of bases not matched to a gene: 8. This CDR3 reads CASRLGQGATYNEQFF. DNA for the CDR3: TGTGCCAGCAGACTCGGACAGGGGGCGACTTACAATGAGCAGTTCTTC.

The gene calls are TRBV7-2 and TRBJ1-3; D unresolved. Germline-derived CDR1 and CDR2 are SGHTA and FQGNSA. The CDR3 is 15 amino acids. The V end was cut by 0 bases, the J end by 2 bases, with 8 bases between. CDR3 sequence (DNA): TGTGCCAGCAGCTTAGCTAGCCTGGCTGGAAACACCATATATTTT. Protein product: CASSLASLAGNTIYF.

V and J are TRBV11-2 and TRBJ1-1; D remains ambiguous. V lost 2 bases and J lost 8, with 9 bases in between. The CDR3 contains 12 residues. CDR1 and CDR2 from the germline V gene are SGHAT and FQNNGV. DNA for the CDR3: TGTGCCAGCAGCTTATTTGGAGGGGAAGCTTTCTTT. Protein product: CASSLFGGEAFF. The full variable domain, with the rest looked up from reference TRBV11-2 and TRBJ1-1, is EAGVAQSPRYKIIEKRQSVAFWCNPISGHATLYWYQQILGQGPKLLIQFQNNGVVDDSQLPKDRFSAERLKGVDSTLKIQPAKLEDSAVYLCASSLFGGEAFFGQGTRLTVV.

V gene TRBV5-6 combines with J gene TRBJ2-7; TRBD1 aligns across 7 bases. The germline V gene encodes CDR1 SGHDT and CDR2 YYEEEE. The CDR3 spans 14 residues. Trimming at V came to 4 bases and at J to 0 bases, leaving 4 bases not matched to a gene. CDR3 in DNA: TGTGCCAGCAGCCCGGGACAGCTCTCCTACGAGCAGTACTTC. Residues: CASSPGQLSYEQYF.

This clone has a handful of counts. This chain's CDR3 is CATRTGANYNEQFF. The DNA for the CDR3 is TGTGCCACCCGGACAGGGGCTAACTACAATGAGCAGTTCTTC. This chain connects TRBV19 to TRBJ2-1, with TRBD1 identical over 9 bases. Germline values: CDR1 LNHDA, CDR2 SQIVND (reference sequence). The CDR3 runs to 14 residues. V shed 10 bases, J shed 3 bases, and the junction held 7 bases outside the gene matches.

The chain combines TRBV10-3 with TRBJ2-7, with D possibly TRBD2 on 6 matching bases. The CDR3 totals 14 residues. Germline values: CDR1 ENHRY, CDR2 SYGVKD. Trimming left V 10 bases short and J 0 bases short, with 16 bases between. For the CDR3, the DNA is TGTGCCACCCAGCGGGCCGGTGACTCCTACGAGCAGTACTTC. It codes for CATQRAGDSYEQYF.

The chain employs TRBV5-1 and TRBJ1-3; 7 bases match TRBD1. CDR3 length: 16 amino acids. V shed 0 bases, J shed 4 bases, and the junction held 7 bases outside the gene matches. In germline, CDR1 is SGHRS, CDR2 YFSETQ. The CDR3 DNA sequence: TGCGCCAGCAGCTTGGTCACAGGGGAAAAAGGAAACACCATATATTTT. Its protein is CASSLVTGEKGNTIYF.

The chain employs TRBV9 and TRBJ2-5; no clear D. The CDR3 is 13 residues long. Germline V gene sequence: CDR1 SGDLS, CDR2 YYNGEE. Trimming shortened V by 0 bases and J by 4 bases, and 7 bases separated the two germline ends. The CDR3 DNA follows: TGTGCCAGCAGCGTAGGTAGCCGAGAGACCCAGTACTTC. Translating gives CASSVGSRETQYF. The variable domain in full, completed from reference TRBV9 and TRBJ2-5, reads DSGVTQTPKHLITATGQRVTLRCSPRSGDLSVYWYQQSLDQGLQFLIQYYNGEERAKGNILERFSAQQFPDLHSELNLSSLELGDSALYFCASSVGSRETQYFGPGTRLLVL.

The V call is TRBV5-1, the J call TRBJ2-1, with D possibly being TRBD2 (6 bases). This CDR3 has 16 residues. Trimming left V 0 bases short and J 8 bases short, with 18 bases between. Germline CDR1 is SGHRS and CDR2 is YFSETQ. CDR3: CASSLAGTPDPHEQFF. CDR3 nucleotide sequence: TGCGCCAGCAGCTTGGCCGGGACTCCGGATCCTCATGAGCAGTTCTTC. The full variable domain, its missing parts supplied by reference TRBV5-1 and TRBJ2-1, is KAGVTQTPRYLIKTRGQQVTLSCSPISGHRSVSWYQQTPGQGLQFLFEYFSETQRNKGNFPGRFSGRQFSNSRSEMNVSTLELGDSALYLCASSLAGTPDPHEQFFGPGTRLTVL.

In its sample, this clone was seen a few times. Germline is not matched at one junction end, which may reflect a read error. The V call is TRBV6-5, the J call TRBJ2-3, with D possibly matching TRBD1 (5 bases). The germline V gene has CDR1 MNHEY and CDR2 SVGAGI. CDR3 length equals 15 residues. This CDR3 is CASSYSKGVSDTQCF. In DNA form, the CDR3 reads TGTGCCAGCAGTTACTCGAAAGGGGTTTCGGATACGCAGTGTTTT.

In its sample, this clone was seen a few times. V usage is TRBV29-1 and J usage is TRBJ2-3, with unresolved D. This CDR3 is 13 amino acids long. The germline gives CDR1 SQVTM, CDR2 ANQGSEA. Trimming left V 7 bases short and J 2 bases short, with 13 bases between. CDR3 DNA: TGCAGCGCCACTCTTCCTACCACAGATACGCAGTATTTT. Translation gives CSATLPTTDTQYF.

V usage is TRBV9 and J usage is TRBJ1-5; D is unresolved. Germline CDR1 is SGDLS and CDR2 is YYNGEE. CDR3 length: 14 amino acids. Trimming removed 0 bases from V and 1 base from J, with 5 bases in between. The CDR3 DNA reads TGTGCCAGCAGCGTAGGTGGCAGCAATCAGCCCCAGCATTTT. It codes for CASSVGGSNQPQHF.